This T cell receptor beta chain was identified during a study of T cells of healthy individuals. The CDR3 totals 14 residues. V dropped 5 bases and J dropped 1; count of bases not matched to a gene: 3. This clonotype is categorized as medium-sized. Using its own MiXCR run on the 5' RACE reads, TCRdb lists one record per CDR3 protein. The table includes 45,000 to 60,000 distinct CDR3 sequences, 14% to 15% detected once. The TCR comes from a human donor in good health. The rearrangement uses TRBV12-3 or TRBV12-4 and TRBJ2-3, with TRBD2 matching 7 bases. Here the CDR3 reads CASSRSGGTDTQYF. The CDR3 DNA sequence: TGTGCCAGCAGTAGGAGCGGGGGCACAGATACGCAGTATTTT.